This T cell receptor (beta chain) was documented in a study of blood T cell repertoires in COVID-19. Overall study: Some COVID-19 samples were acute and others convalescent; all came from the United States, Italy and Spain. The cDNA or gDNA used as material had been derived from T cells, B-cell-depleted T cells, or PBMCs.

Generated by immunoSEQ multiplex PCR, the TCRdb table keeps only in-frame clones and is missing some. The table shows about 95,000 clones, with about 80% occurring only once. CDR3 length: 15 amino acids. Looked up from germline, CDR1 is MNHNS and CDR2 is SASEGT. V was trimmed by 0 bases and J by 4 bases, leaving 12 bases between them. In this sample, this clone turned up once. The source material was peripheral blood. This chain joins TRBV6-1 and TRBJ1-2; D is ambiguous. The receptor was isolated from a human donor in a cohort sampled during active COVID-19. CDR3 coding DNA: TGTGCCAGCAGTGAAGCGGGTGACCCAGGCTATGGCTACACCTTC. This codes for CASSEAGDPGYGYTF.